The source of this TCR beta chain is a study of shared clonotypes between healthy human individuals. Investigators spread the genomic DNA of each subset evenly over several immunoSEQ plates. The table came from immunoSEQ multiplex PCR; TCRdb's copy has only in-frame clones and leaves some out. This table holds 700,000 or so clones, less than 80% found once. Trimming removed 6 bases at V and 0 bases at J, with 22 bases between. Germline V CDR1 and CDR2: SGHRS, YFSETQ. CDR3 length: 19 residues. The TCR originated in a woman between 25 and 40 years old in good health. This sequence joins TRBV5-1 and TRBJ2-6; D perhaps matches TRBD1 (6 bases). Sequencing used memory CD4+ T cells sorted from blood. Subset meaning: CD45RA-negative fraction. CDR3: CASTLLSGHSYSGANVLTF. CDR3 sequence (DNA): TGCGCCAGCACCCTATTGTCGGGACACTCGTACTCTGGGGCCAACGTCCTGACTTTC.